The 30 T cell receptor beta chains presented below share a single source sample, sequenced in a study of T cells after yellow fever vaccination. MiXCR was run by TCRdb on the 5' RACE reads, yielding one entry per CDR3 protein. The repertoire holds just under 600,000 distinct CDR3 sequences, with 13% as singletons. This material consisted of PBMCs, taken on the day of the yellow fever booster vaccination. All receptors come from a man aged 25 to 40 who received the YFV17D yellow fever vaccine.

This clonotype has more than one count but fewer than ten. This chain connects TRBV7-3 to TRBJ1-1; 9 nucleotides line up with TRBD1. The trim removed 1 base at V and 4 bases at J, leaving 16 bases unmatched. CDR3 length: 19 residues. CDR1 SGHTA and CDR2 FQGTGA come from the germline V gene. CDR3 DNA: TGTGCCAGCAGCTTAATGGGGCGCACAGGGGGCGCGAAAGGCACTGAAGCTTTCTTT. Its protein is CASSLMGRTGGAKGTEAFF.

The table lists this clonotype with a few counts. This chain joins TRBV28 and TRBJ1-5, with D possibly matching TRBD1 (5 bases). Trimming removed 3 bases at V and 6 bases at J, with 18 bases between. The germline V gene has CDR1 MDHEN and CDR2 SYDVKM. This CDR3 contains 16 residues. In DNA, the CDR3 is TGTGCCAGCAGTTTTGGGGGGAAAGGGTTTCGTCAGCCCCAGCATTTT. Protein: CASSFGGKGFRQPQHF. Filled out from reference TRBV28 and TRBJ1-5, the complete variable domain reads DVKVTQSSRYLVKRTGEKVFLECVQDMDHENMFWYRQDPGLGLRLIYFSYDVKMKEKGDIPEGYSVSREKKERFSLILESASTNQTSMYLCASSFGGKGFRQPQHFGDGTRLSIL.

Only a few counts were recorded for this clonotype. V and J are TRBV7-2 and TRBJ2-4; tentative D call: TRBD2 (5 bases). The V and J ends lost 4 bases and 9 bases respectively, with 13 bases between them. This CDR3 has 13 residues. The germline V gene encodes CDR1 SGHTA and CDR2 FQGNSA. CDR3 region: CASSSEAGRIQYF. In nucleotides, the CDR3 is TGTGCCAGCAGCTCTGAGGCGGGCCGCATTCAGTACTTC. Using reference TRBV7-2 and TRBJ2-4 for the parts outside the CDR3, the full variable domain is GAGVSQSPSNKVTEKGKDVELRCDPISGHTALYWYRQSLGQGLEFLIYFQGNSAPDKSGLPSDRFSAERTGGSVSTLTIQRTQQEDSAVYLCASSSEAGRIQYFGAGTRLSVL.

The chain has TRBV20-1 and TRBJ2-7, with TRBD1 identical over 7 bases. The CDR3 contains 13 residues. Trimming took 6 bases from V and 2 from J; bases not matched to a gene: 7. The germline V gene has CDR1 DFQATT and CDR2 SNEGSKA (reference sequence). Here the CDR3 reads CSAPDRSTYEQYF. The CDR3 coding sequence is TGCAGTGCCCCGGACAGGTCAACCTACGAGCAGTACTTC.

This clonotype has a count of ten or more. The chain links TRBV5-1 to TRBJ2-4; D is possibly TRBD1 (6 bases). V lost 0 bases and J lost 0, with 25 bases in between. Germline CDR1 and CDR2: SGHRS and YFSETQ. The CDR3 runs to 21 residues. CDR3 nucleotides: TGCGCCAGCAGCTTGGCCTATACCGGGACACCGAGACTTACAGCCAAAAACATTCAGTACTTC. Encoded protein: CASSLAYTGTPRLTAKNIQYF.

This clonotype was seen ten or more times. J is TRBJ2-1 and V is TRBV20-1, with TRBD1 matching 7 bases. After removal of 3 bases from V and 8 bases from J, the junction contained 10 bases not matched to a gene. CDR3 length equals 14 residues. The germline CDR1 and CDR2 sequences are DFQATT and SNEGSKA (reference sequence). CDR3 loop: CSASQDRVRDEQFF. DNA of the CDR3: TGCAGTGCTAGCCAAGACAGGGTTAGGGATGAGCAGTTCTTC.

This clonotype was seen ten or more times. The chain has TRBV20-1 and TRBJ2-5; TRBD1 matches at 8 bases. This CDR3 contains 13 residues. Unmatched junction bases numbered 7, after V lost 5 bases and J lost 5 bases. The V gene's germline CDR1 is DFQATT and CDR2 SNEGSKA (reference sequence). CDR3 sequence reads: CSAPSGGWETQYF. The CDR3 nucleotides are TGCAGTGCTCCCTCAGGGGGCTGGGAGACCCAGTACTTC.

This clonotype came up a few times. At one boundary the junction diverges from the germline segment, which might be a read error. V gene TRBV7-7 combines with J gene TRBJ2-5; 10 bases line up with TRBD1. CDR1 and CDR2 (germline): SSHAT, FNYEAQ (reference sequence). The CDR3 loop spans 14 amino acids. The CDR3 loop is CASSPGTGVETQYF. The CDR3 bases are TGTGCTAGCAGCCCCGGGACAGGGGTCGAGACCCAGTACTTC.

The V call is TRBV12-3 or TRBV12-4, the J call TRBJ1-5, with 8 bases fitting TRBD1. The CDR3 has 16 amino acids. V shed 5 bases, J shed 1 base, and the junction held 7 bases outside the gene matches. The CDR3, as DNA: TGTGCCAGCAGTCTATGGACAGGGATCAGCAATCAGCCCCAGCATTTT. Its translation is CASSLWTGISNQPQHF.

V usage is TRBV20-1 and J usage is TRBJ1-6; D perhaps matches TRBD1 (6 bases). Germline CDR1 reads DFQATT; CDR2 reads SNEGSKA (reference sequence). With 5 bases removed from V and 8 bases from J, the gap between germline ends came to 7 bases. This CDR3 is 11 amino acids long. CDR3 protein: CSAAGDSPLHF. The CDR3 DNA reads TGCAGTGCTGCAGGGGATTCACCCCTCCACTTT.

The gene calls are TRBV25-1 and TRBJ1-2, with 9 bases matching TRBD1. The CDR3 consists of 16 residues. Unmatched junction bases numbered 7, after V lost 1 base and J lost 4 bases. Germline V gives CDR1 MGHDK, CDR2 SYGVNS. The CDR3 DNA sequence: TGTGCCAGCAGTGAATTAGGGACAGGGCACGGCTATGGCTACACCTTC. It specifies CASSELGTGHGYGYTF.

The rearrangement uses TRBV20-1 and TRBJ2-3; the match to TRBD2 covers 10 bases. V dropped 6 bases and J dropped 1; count of bases not matched to a gene: 4. Germline CDR1 DFQATT, CDR2 SNEGSKA (reference sequence). CDR3 length: 14 amino acids. The CDR3 is CSANSGRRTDTQYF. DNA for the CDR3: TGCAGTGCCAATAGCGGGAGGCGCACAGATACGCAGTATTTT.

The gene calls are TRBV28 and TRBJ1-5; D uncertain. The germline V gene has CDR1 MDHEN and CDR2 SYDVKM. Deletions cut 4 bases from V and 6 bases from J, with 7 bases between. The length of the CDR3 is 12 residues. The CDR3 sequence: CASSWRGQPQHF. CDR3 coding DNA: TGTGCCAGCAGTTGGCGGGGTCAGCCCCAGCATTTT. Full variable domain (rest looked up from reference TRBV28 and TRBJ1-5): DVKVTQSSRYLVKRTGEKVFLECVQDMDHENMFWYRQDPGLGLRLIYFSYDVKMKEKGDIPEGYSVSREKKERFSLILESASTNQTSMYLCASSWRGQPQHFGDGTRLSIL.

The table lists this clonotype with a few counts. The chain combines TRBV7-2 with TRBJ2-7; D unclear. Germline CDR1 SGHTA, CDR2 FQGNSA. V was clipped by 1 base and J by 3 bases, with 7 bases between them. CDR3 size: 13 residues. CDR3 amino acids: CASSLGWGYEQYF. CDR3 in DNA: TGTGCCAGCAGCTTAGGGTGGGGCTACGAGCAGTACTTC.

This clonotype was seen a single time. CDR3: CSVSRNERGELFF. CDR3 nucleotides: TGCAGCGTTTCCCGGAATGAGCGCGGGGAGCTGTTTTTT. The chain recombines TRBV29-1 with TRBJ2-2; D gene unclear. V lost 5 bases to trimming and J lost 7 bases, with 14 bases between them. The CDR3 spans 13 residues. Germline CDR1 SQVTM, CDR2 ANQGSEA.

Only a few counts were recorded for this clonotype. This chain links TRBV13 with TRBJ2-3; D may correspond to TRBD1 or TRBD2 (6 bases each). The ends were cut back, 3 bases at V and 4 bases at J, with 17 bases in the middle. The CDR3 runs to 16 residues. Per the germline V gene, CDR1 is PRHDT and CDR2 is FYEKMQ (reference sequence). The CDR3 coding sequence is TGTGCCAGCAGCTTGTACCCCCTGGGGGGCTCAGATACGCAGTATTTT. Protein: CASSLYPLGGSDTQYF.

This clonotype came up many times. The CDR3 protein is CSAVGDEQFF. CDR3 nucleotides: TGCAGTGCTGTTGGCGATGAGCAGTTCTTC. J is TRBJ2-1 and V is TRBV20-1; D gene uncertain. Trimming shortened V by 5 bases and J by 8 bases, and 7 bases separated the two germline ends. This CDR3 spans 10 amino acids. The germline CDR1 and CDR2 sequences are DFQATT and SNEGSKA (reference sequence).

This clonotype was picked up a small number of times. CDR3 in amino acids: CASGLGGGPLGTNTEAFF. The CDR3 DNA reads TGTGCTAGTGGTTTGGGTGGTGGGCCTCTGGGAACGAACACTGAAGCTTTCTTT. The chain carries TRBV12-5 and TRBJ1-1; D is unclear. Germline V lookup: CDR1 LGHNT, CDR2 FRNRAP. The CDR3 runs to 18 residues. The V end was cut by 1 base, the J end by 1 base, with 19 bases between.

This clonotype was seen a few times. The rearrangement joins TRBV2 to TRBJ2-7; D is tentatively TRBD1 or TRBD2 (5 bases each). V lost 7 bases and J lost 1, with 17 bases in between. In germline, CDR1 is SNHLY, CDR2 FYNNEI. The CDR3 contains 15 residues. The DNA of the CDR3 is TGTGCCAGCACTGGGGACGCCTGGGCTTCCTACGAGCAGTACTTC. Encoded protein: CASTGDAWASYEQYF.

CDR3: CASSLGRAWTGELFF. Written as DNA, the CDR3 is TGTGCCAGCAGCTTAGGGAGGGCCTGGACCGGGGAGCTGTTTTTT. V usage is TRBV13 and J usage is TRBJ2-2; a possible D gene is TRBD2 (5 bases). Per the germline V gene, CDR1 is PRHDT and CDR2 is FYEKMQ (reference sequence). V was trimmed by 0 bases and J by 5 bases, leaving 10 bases between them. The CDR3 loop spans 15 amino acids.

This chain links TRBV7-2 with TRBJ2-5; 7 nucleotides agree with TRBD1. J was trimmed by 7 bases and V by 2 bases; bases with no gene match: 4. The CDR3 loop spans 13 amino acids. Germline-derived CDR1 and CDR2 are SGHTA and FQGNSA. The CDR3 DNA reads as TGTGCCAGCAGCTTAACAGGGGTGGTGACCCAGTACTTC. This codes for CASSLTGVVTQYF.

This clonotype was picked up a small number of times. The rearrangement joins TRBV11-2 to TRBJ1-1; TRBD1 matches 8 bases. The CDR3 contains 17 residues. After removal of 4 bases from V and 0 bases from J, the junction contained 10 bases not matched to a gene. Per the germline V gene, CDR1 is SGHAT and CDR2 is FQNNGV. The CDR3 sequence: CASSYGQGRAVNTEAFF. CDR3 in DNA: TGTGCCAGCAGCTACGGACAGGGTAGGGCCGTGAACACTGAAGCTTTCTTT.

This chain joins TRBV3-1 and TRBJ1-1; the D is unclear. Germline V gives CDR1 LGHDT, CDR2 YNNKEL (reference sequence). V lost 0 bases and J 7 bases, leaving 12 bases between the germline ends. The CDR3 spans 14 residues. The CDR3 DNA reads TGTGCCAGCAGCCAAGAGGCCACAGAATATGAAGCTTTCTTT. Translating gives CASSQEATEYEAFF.

V gene TRBV30 combines with J gene TRBJ2-7; no clear D. Germline V gene sequence: CDR1 GTSNPN, CDR2 SVGIG (reference sequence). Trimming took off 1 base at V and 0 bases at J, with 7 bases between the two ends. The CDR3 consists of 13 residues. The CDR3 sequence: CAWSEDNSYEQYF. DNA of the CDR3: TGTGCCTGGAGTGAAGACAACTCCTACGAGCAGTACTTC.

CDR3 coding DNA: TGTGCCAGCAGCCCCGACTGGACTGCCTTGGGGAATGAGCAGTTCTTC. Its translation is CASSPDWTALGNEQFF. The gene calls are TRBV3-1 and TRBJ2-1, with D perhaps matching TRBD2 (5 bases). CDR1 is LGHDT, CDR2 YNNKEL, per germline (reference sequence). V was pared by 4 bases and J by 7 bases, with 20 bases between. The CDR3 is made up of 16 amino acids.

The chain links TRBV6-6 to TRBJ1-2; tentatively, D is TRBD1 (5 bases). This CDR3 spans 12 amino acids. Germline V lookup: CDR1 MNHNY, CDR2 SVGAGI (reference sequence). V was clipped by 6 bases and J by 5 bases, with 10 bases between them. Here the CDR3 reads CASRGAGYGYTF. CDR3 in DNA: TGTGCCAGCAGAGGGGCGGGGTATGGCTACACCTTC.

This clonotype turned up a few times. The J gene is TRBJ2-2, the V gene TRBV6-4, with D possibly being TRBD2 (5 bases). V was cut by 7 bases and J by 5 bases, with 14 bases left in between. Germline CDR1 reads MRHNA; CDR2 reads SNTAGT. This CDR3 has 14 residues. The CDR3 protein is CASTPRPGTGELFF. DNA of the CDR3: TGTGCCAGCACACCCCGCCCGGGGACCGGGGAGCTGTTTTTT.

This chain joins TRBV5-4 and TRBJ2-7, with TRBD2 matching 13 bases. The CDR3 spans 16 residues. V was clipped by 4 bases and J by 4 bases; unmatched bases: 8. Germline CDR1 and CDR2: SGHNT and YYREEE (reference sequence). The CDR3 region has the DNA TGTGCCAGCAGCCCAGGACTAGCGGGAGAGTGGTACGAGCAGTACTTC. Translated, it gives CASSPGLAGEWYEQYF.

The V call is TRBV6-2 or TRBV6-3, the J call TRBJ1-2; D perhaps matches TRBD1 (6 bases). The germline V gene has CDR1 MNHEY and CDR2 SVGEGT. Between the trimmed V and J ends, which lost 5 bases and 6 bases, there was a span of 16 bases. CDR3 length: 14 residues. This CDR3 reads CASSPQGTYNGYTF. Here the CDR3 DNA reads TGTGCCAGCAGTCCTCAAGGGACATACAATGGCTACACCTTC.

The rearrangement joins TRBV5-1 to TRBJ2-3; TRBD1 aligns across 9 bases. The CDR3 has 14 amino acids. The junction had 7 bases not matched to a gene; V was cut back by 4 bases and J by 7 bases. Germline V gene lookup returns CDR1 SGHRS and CDR2 YFSETQ. The CDR3 loop reads CASSHGTGTHTQYF. CDR3 bases: TGCGCCAGCAGCCATGGGACAGGGACACATACGCAGTATTTT.